This TCR beta chain was documented in a study of blood T cell repertoires in COVID-19. At the level of the study: Acute and convalescent COVID-19 samples came from the United States, Italy and Spain. Sample material is recorded as cDNA or gDNA derived from T cells, B-cell-depleted T cells, or PBMCs.

Original processing methods: Cell counts per sample came from amplifying reference gene primers. Some clones are missing from TCRdb's copy, which holds only in-frame ones; the method was immunoSEQ multiplex PCR. V and J calls and clone size come straight from that table; D and trimming were deduced from the DNA. Here the sample spans hundreds of thousands of clones, around 86% being singletons. The germline CDR1 and CDR2 sequences are SGHNT and YYREEE (reference sequence). This CDR3 is built from 15 residues. V gave up 4 bases and J gave up 0 bases; unmatched junction bases: 5. The V and J genes are TRBV5-4 and TRBJ2-3; 7 nucleotides align to TRBD1. This receptor was taken from a human donor in a cohort sampled during active COVID-19. The specimen sequenced was peripheral blood. CDR3 sequence reads: CASSRDSSSTDTQYF. CDR3 DNA: TGTGCCAGCAGCCGGGACAGCTCTAGCACAGATACGCAGTATTTT.